This T cell receptor (beta chain) is drawn from a study of CD8+ T cells in alopecia areata. Alopecia areata patients provided lesional scalp punch biopsies and peripheral blood. Sequencing used cDNA as its template, made by extracting RNA and reverse transcribing it. The protocol was immunoSEQ multiplex PCR, while the TCRdb copy is restricted to in-frame clones and leaves out a portion. The sample records about 100,000 clones, under 65% being singletons. CDR1 and CDR2 (germline): SGHRS, YFSETQ. The V segment lost 9 bases and the J segment 5 bases; nucleotides outside the gene matches: 8. CDR3 length: 14 residues.

The sample consisted of NKG2D-low CD8+ T cells sorted from blood. The receptor's source is a human donor with alopecia areata. The rearrangement uses TRBV5-1 and TRBJ2-1, with 10 bases identical to TRBD2. CDR3 bases: TGCGCCACAGCTTTAGCGGGAGGCCACAATGAGCAGTTCTTC. It is translated as CATALAGGHNEQFF.